Included here is one T cell receptor beta chain sequence, with context. What antigen it recognizes has not been identified. It has no much larger one-base neighbor in the sample; base qualities were not kept. The immunoSEQ Assay, a bias-controlled multiplex PCR, was used to amplify TCRbeta CDR3 regions from genomic DNA. The study's own analysis went as follows. Within the assay, amplification of reference gene primers was used to estimate how many nucleated cells each sample contained. To quantify the absolute abundance of each unique TCRbeta CDR3 rearrangement, sequence reads were collapsed and filtered. Productive Simpson clonality was computed per sample as the square root of Simpson's diversity index over productive rearrangements. Sourced from immuneACCESS, this table was stored by TCRdb with only in-frame sequences that have V and J called. A share of the clones is absent; for the studies checked, an unresolved V gene accounts for under half, and the remainder has no known explanation. Clonal size and the V and J genes are those of that table, whereas D and trimming came from the DNA. The sample table holds approximately 210,000 clones, of which over 75% were seen once. Of the sample, about 3.2% falls within the top ten clones.

CDR1 and CDR2 were assigned from the germline V gene (reference sequence) as MNHEY and SMNVEV. From the cysteine up to the phenylalanine, the CDR3 has a length of 15 residues. The only DNA kept is the CDR3, 45 bases in frame from the first base. The V end gives up 5 bases and the J end 0 bases, leaving 6 bases in the junction not matched to a gene. This specimen comes from a study of blood T cell repertoires in COVID-19 (dated by TCRdb to between 2020 and 2021). Broadly, across the study: Samples covering the acute and convalescent phases of COVID-19 were provided by collaborators in the United States, Italy and Spain. Deeply sampled blood TCRbeta repertoires from subjects exposed to, actively infected with, or recovered from COVID-19 were included in the dataset. The repertoires were released in a freely available public database intended as a resource for research on the immune response to SARS-CoV-2. Sample metadata almost always included a de-identified subject ID, COVID-19 status, age in years and sex. Samples were obtained from the ongoing ImmuneRACE study (first 160 participants) and from roughly 1,300 subjects provided by 6 global collaborators. The prospective study material was composed of cDNA or gDNA derived from T cells, B-cell-depleted T cells, or PBMCs. Where available, HLA class I and class II types were obtained from metadata supplied by the sample provider rather than from assay-based typing. Findings and caveats that apply to the study as a whole: Clinical and demographic metadata were provided uncurated, with the amount varying by source and participant.

In the prospective study, participants were 18 to 89 years old, resided in fewer than 25 geographic areas of the United States, and were enrolled through a virtual design. In the prospective study, participants were assigned to cohorts based on the clinical history participants reported in a screening survey and a study questionnaire. For ImmuneRACE Cohort 3, a participant was defined as recovered based on two consecutive negative NP/OP PCR tests, clearance by a healthcare professional, or resolution of symptoms. Each participant in the prospective study had whole blood, serum and a nasopharyngeal or oropharyngeal swab collected by mobile phlebotomists. Participants in the prospective study had the option to provide additional blood draws and questionnaires over a 2-month period. Prospective study blood samples were shipped either frozen or at room temperature before DNA extraction.

The sequence is built from TRBV27 and TRBJ2-7, with TRBD1 identical over 8 junction bases. The clonotype originates from a woman aged 55-69 years who had recovered from COVID-19. The specimen sequenced was PBMCs or T cells enriched from blood (not recorded which). The DNA sequence is given as TGTGCCAGCAGTCAACCGGGACAGGCCTCCTACGAGCAGTACTTC. It codes for CASSQPGQASYEQYF.